This entry features one T cell receptor beta chain sequence. This record comes from a study of T cell changes during pregnancy in multiple sclerosis. Germline values: CDR1 LNHDA, CDR2 SQIVND (reference sequence). The CDR3 spans 16 residues. V lost 3 bases, J lost 3 bases, and 15 bases lay in between. Sequencing used immunoSEQ multiplex PCR; TCRdb keeps in-frame clones, though not all of them. The repertoire holds tens of thousands of clones, with 80% to 95% as singletons. The material was peripheral blood, obtained in the third trimester of pregnancy. The V and J genes are TRBV19 and TRBJ1-5; D gene uncertain. This clonotype was obtained from a female donor in good health, enrolled as a control in a pregnancy study. DNA for the CDR3: TGTGCCAGTAGTATTTCGGGAGGGCTCAACAATCAGCCCCAGCATTTT. Protein sequence: CASSISGGLNNQPQHF.